This entry concerns a single T cell receptor (beta chain). Which antigen it targets is not known. It has no much larger one-base neighbor in the sample; base qualities were not kept. Participants in the prospective study were aged about 18 to 100 years, lived in about two dozen United States geographic areas, and enrolled through a virtual design. Cohort assignment in the prospective study relied on participant-reported clinical history from a screening survey and a study questionnaire. For ImmuneRACE Cohort 3, a participant was defined as recovered based on two consecutive negative NP/OP PCR tests, clearance by a healthcare professional, or resolution of symptoms. Mobile phlebotomists in the prospective study collected whole blood, serum and a nasopharyngeal or oropharyngeal swab from every participant. Participants in the prospective study had the option to provide additional blood draws and questionnaires over an approximately two-month period. Before DNA extraction, prospective study blood samples were shipped either frozen or at room temperature.

The germline V gene sets CDR1 to SNHLY and CDR2 to FYNNEI. For this chain, trimming is 7 bases at the V end and 9 bases at the J end, and the number of junction bases without a gene match is 21. There are 17 amino acids in the CDR3, from cysteine to phenylalanine inclusive. Only the CDR3 portion is preserved as DNA: 51 bases, with reading frame beginning at the first base. TCRbeta CDR3 regions were amplified from genomic DNA by means of the immunoSEQ Assay, a bias-controlled multiplex PCR. The paper's data handling went like this. The number of nucleated cells in each sample was estimated from the amplification of reference gene primers within the assay. To quantify the absolute abundance of each unique TCRbeta CDR3 rearrangement, sequence reads were collapsed and filtered. For each sample, productive Simpson clonality was calculated as the square root of Simpson's diversity index over productive rearrangements. The table comes from immuneACCESS by way of TCRdb, which keeps in-frame sequences with V and J called. Part of the clones is missing from these tables; in studies checked, under half for an unresolved V gene and the rest for unknown reasons. The V and J calls and clone size are taken from that table; D and trimming were inferred from the DNA. The sample includes around 450,000 clones, with about 85% observed a single time. Roughly 0.7% of the sample is held by the ten biggest clonotypes.

These data come from a study of blood T cell repertoires in COVID-19 (dated by TCRdb to about 2020). Background for the entire study: Collaborator samples came from the United States, Italy and Spain and covered acute and convalescent phases of COVID-19. Where available, HLA class I and class II types were taken from metadata supplied by the sample provider and were not determined by assay-based typing. The prospective study material was composed of cDNA or gDNA derived from T cells, B-cell-depleted T cells, or PBMCs. Subjects who had been exposed to COVID-19, were actively infected with it, or had recovered from it provided the deeply sampled blood TCRbeta repertoires that made up the dataset. Samples came from the ongoing ImmuneRACE study (first 160 participants) plus 1,254 subjects from 6 global collaborators. The repertoires were released in a freely available public database intended as a resource for research on the immune response to SARS-CoV-2. A de-identified subject ID, COVID-19 status, age in years and sex were almost always included in the sample metadata. Broader findings and caveats from the paper: Clinical and demographic metadata were provided uncurated, with the amount varying by source and participant.

The sample comprised PBMCs or T cells enriched from blood (not recorded which). This clonotype was obtained from a woman in her late teens or twenties who had recovered from COVID-19. The chain is made from TRBV2 and TRBJ2-1; 7 bases in the middle match TRBD2. The CDR3 region reads CASIQVDGVFGEGEQFF. Here is the DNA: TGTGCCAGCATACAAGTCGATGGTGTTTTTGGGGAGGGTGAGCAGTTCTTC. Reference TRBV2 and TRBJ2-1 genes cover what lies past the CDR3, so the full variable domain is EPEVTQTPSHQVTQMGQEVILRCVPISNHLYFYWYRQILGQKVEFLVSFYNNEISEKSEIFDDQFSVERPDGSNFTLKIRSTKLEDSAMYFCASIQVDGVFGEGEQFFGPGTRLTVL.